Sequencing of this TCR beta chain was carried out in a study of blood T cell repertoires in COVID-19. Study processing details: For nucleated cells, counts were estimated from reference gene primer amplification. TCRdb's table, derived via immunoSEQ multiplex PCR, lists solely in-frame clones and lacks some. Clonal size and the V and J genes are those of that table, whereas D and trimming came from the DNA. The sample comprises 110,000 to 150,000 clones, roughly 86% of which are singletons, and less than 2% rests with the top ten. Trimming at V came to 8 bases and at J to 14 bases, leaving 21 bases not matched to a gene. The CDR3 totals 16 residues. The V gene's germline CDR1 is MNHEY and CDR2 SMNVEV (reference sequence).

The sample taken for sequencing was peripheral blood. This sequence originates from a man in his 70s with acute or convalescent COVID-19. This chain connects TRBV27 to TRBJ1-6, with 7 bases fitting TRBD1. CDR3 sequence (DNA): TGTGCCAGCCGACCCGGGACAGCAGTCCTAGGGTCATCCCTCCACTTT. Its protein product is CASRPGTAVLGSSLHF.